The clone carrying this T cell receptor (beta chain) occurred once. What it binds is unknown. Running of the assay took place at deep level. It was 150 to 250 ng DNA, 33,000 or so T cell genomes, that sorted-subset replicate PCRs used. Here immunoSEQ multiplex PCR was the method, and the copy in TCRdb shows in-frame clones only, minus some. Seen here are about 710,000 clones, around 78% observed once, and the top ten hold 1.5% to 2%. CDR3 length equals 10 residues. V was trimmed by 9 bases and J by 13 bases, leaving 12 bases between them. Germline V lookup: CDR1 MGHRA, CDR2 YSYEKL. The record originates from a study of shared clonotypes between healthy human individuals. Study-wide results and limits: Relative to memory subsets, naive subsets generally showed larger estimated richness.

The receptor was derived from a woman aged 25 to 39 in good health. The sequenced material came from memory CD4+ T cells sorted from blood. The subset was: CD45RA-negative fraction. This rearrangement joins TRBV4-1 to TRBJ1-4; D may be TRBD1 (5 bases). In nucleotides, the CDR3 is TGCGCCAGGGCCGACAGAGGACTGTTTTTT. This encodes CARADRGLFF.